The T cell receptor beta chain under discussion was sequenced for a study of blood T cell repertoires in COVID-19. Using immunoSEQ multiplex PCR, the repertoire was profiled, and TCRdb retains in-frame clones only, with some absent. The sample lists tens of thousands of clones; about two thirds were seen once. V was pared by 3 bases and J by 4 bases, with 9 bases between. The CDR3 extends over 13 amino acids. This clonotype was sampled from a woman older than 75 with acute or convalescent COVID-19. V and J are TRBV12-3 or TRBV12-4 and TRBJ1-2; no definite D call. Input material: peripheral blood. The CDR3 coding sequence is TGTGCCAGCAGTTTGGGAGTTACCTATGGCTACACCTTC. As protein: CASSLGVTYGYTF.